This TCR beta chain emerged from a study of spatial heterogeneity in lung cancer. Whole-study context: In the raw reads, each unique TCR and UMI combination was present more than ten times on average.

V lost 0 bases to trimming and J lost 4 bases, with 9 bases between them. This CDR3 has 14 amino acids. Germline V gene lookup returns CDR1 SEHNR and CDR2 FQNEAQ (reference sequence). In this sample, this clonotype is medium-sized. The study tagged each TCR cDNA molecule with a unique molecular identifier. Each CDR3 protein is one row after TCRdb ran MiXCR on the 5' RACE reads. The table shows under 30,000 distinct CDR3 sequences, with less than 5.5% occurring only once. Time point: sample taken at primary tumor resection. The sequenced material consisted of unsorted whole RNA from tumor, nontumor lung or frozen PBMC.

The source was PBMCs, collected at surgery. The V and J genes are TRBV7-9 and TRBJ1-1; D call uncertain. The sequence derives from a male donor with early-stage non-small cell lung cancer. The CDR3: CASSLAQARTEAFF. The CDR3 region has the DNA TGTGCCAGCAGCTTAGCGCAGGCCCGCACTGAAGCTTTCTTT. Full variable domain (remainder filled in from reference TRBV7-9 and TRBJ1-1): DTGVSQNPRHKITKRGQNVTFRCDPISEHNRLYWYRQTLGQGPEFLTYFQNEAQLEKSRLLSDRFSAERPKGSFSTLEIQRTEQGDSAMYLCASSLAQARTEAFFGQGTRLTVV.